This entry is about one T cell receptor beta chain. The sample comes from a study of blood T cell repertoires in COVID-19. Some clones are missing from TCRdb's copy, which holds only in-frame ones; the method was immunoSEQ multiplex PCR. The repertoire holds some 120,000 clones, around 89% seen once, with 25% to 30% in the top ten. CDR1 and CDR2 (germline): LNHDA, SQIVND (reference sequence). V shed 5 bases and J 11 bases; nucleotides not matched to a gene: 16. The CDR3 has 15 amino acids. This receptor was identified in a man between 65 and 85 years old with active or convalescent COVID-19. This chain uses TRBV19 with TRBJ1-1, with 8 bases aligning to TRBD1. Specimen: peripheral blood. The CDR3 loop is CASSSLGTGDLGAFF. Written as DNA, the CDR3 is TGTGCCAGTAGTTCCTTAGGGACAGGCGATCTGGGCGCTTTCTTT.